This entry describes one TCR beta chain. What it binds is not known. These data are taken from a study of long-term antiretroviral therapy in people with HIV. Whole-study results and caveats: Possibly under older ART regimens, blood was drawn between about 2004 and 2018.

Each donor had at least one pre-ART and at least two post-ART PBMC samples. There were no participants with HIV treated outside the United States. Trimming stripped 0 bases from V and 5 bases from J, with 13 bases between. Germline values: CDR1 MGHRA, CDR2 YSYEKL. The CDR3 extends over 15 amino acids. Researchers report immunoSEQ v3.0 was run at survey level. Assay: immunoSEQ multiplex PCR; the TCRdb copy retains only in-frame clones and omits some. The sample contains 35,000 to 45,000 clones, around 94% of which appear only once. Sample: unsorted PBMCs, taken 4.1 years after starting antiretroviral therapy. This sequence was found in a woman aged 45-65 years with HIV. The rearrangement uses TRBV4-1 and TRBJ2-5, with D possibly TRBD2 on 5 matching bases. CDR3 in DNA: TGCGCCAGCAGCCAAGATCTAGCCGTCCAGGAGACCCAGTACTTC. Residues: CASSQDLAVQETQYF.